This TCR beta chain was recorded in a study of metastatic and nonmetastatic thyroid tumors. As for the study in general: The authors compared repertoires across blood and tumor or nodule tissue from malignant and benign thyroid patients.

Per the germline V gene, CDR1 is SQVTM and CDR2 is ANQGSEA. V gave up 6 bases and J gave up 7 bases, with 19 bases separating them. The CDR3 extends over 14 amino acids. Study conclusions and caveats: The study reportedly found significantly higher TCR beta diversity in malignant thyroid tumors than benign nodules, in blood and tumor.

Nobody among the patients had been given any treatment before thyroid surgery. This clone was seen a few times. Its antigen is not known. Per the study methods: The study took CDR3 differences across clinicopathological groups and made a distant-metastasis classifier for papillary thyroid cancer from them. MiXCR was used by TCRdb to re-call the PCR reads. The V and J calls and clone size are TCRdb's, not the authors'. The table lists about 20,000 clones, approximately 22% of them singletons. Sequenced input: adjacent normal tissue. This clonotype was sampled from a female donor with papillary thyroid cancer or a benign thyroid nodule (not recorded which). Some clones in this sample may be carry-over from other donors' samples. V and J are TRBV29-1 and TRBJ2-1; the D gene is possibly TRBD1 (6 bases). The CDR3 sequence: CSVVEGTGINEQFF. CDR3 sequence (DNA): TGCAGCGTCGTTGAGGGAACAGGGATTAATGAGCAGTTCTTC.